Below are 27 T cell receptor beta chains sequenced from a single sample in a study of blood T cell repertoires in COVID-19. The method was immunoSEQ multiplex PCR; TCRdb's version includes in-frame clones alone and lacks a portion of them. Here the sample spans 240,000 or so clones, about 90% being singletons. Sequences were obtained from peripheral blood. The receptor set was obtained from a man in his 60s who had recovered from COVID-19.

A single count supports this clone. The DNA for the CDR3 is TGTGCCAGCAGTCAACAGGGGGTAGGGGGAAAACTGTTTTTT. It encodes CASSQQGVGGKLFF. The chain recombines TRBV6-5 with TRBJ1-4, with 8 bases that match TRBD1. The CDR3 extends over 14 amino acids. The ends lost 5 bases at V and 10 bases at J; junction bases unmatched: 9. The germline V gene has CDR1 MNHEY and CDR2 SVGAGI.

The rearrangement links TRBV4-2 to TRBJ1-6, with TRBD1 identical over 8 bases. V lost 1 base to trimming and J lost 10 bases; unmatched junction nucleotides: 15. The CDR3 contains 18 residues. Germline CDR1 is LGHNA and CDR2 is YNFKEQ. The CDR3 loop reads CASSQVPGPGTGVSPLHF. The CDR3 nucleotides are TGTGCCAGCAGCCAAGTACCAGGGCCCGGGACAGGAGTCTCACCCCTCCACTTT.

This rearrangement joins TRBV5-1 to TRBJ2-3; D may be TRBD2 (7 bases). Trimming pared 3 bases from V and 2 bases from J, leaving 13 bases between. Germline assignment: CDR1 SGHRS and CDR2 YFSETQ. The CDR3 has 15 amino acids. CDR3 protein: CASSSGGSFTDTQYF. The CDR3 bases are TGCGCCAGCAGCTCGGGGGGCTCCTTCACAGATACGCAGTATTTT.

This chain connects TRBV2 to TRBJ2-2; D perhaps matches TRBD1 (6 bases). Between the trimmed V and J ends, which lost 6 bases and 3 bases, there was a span of 14 bases. CDR1 is SNHLY, CDR2 FYNNEI, per germline. This CDR3 spans 15 amino acids. The CDR3 protein is CASRGAALDTGELFF. In DNA form, the CDR3 reads TGTGCCAGCAGGGGGGCCGCCTTAGACACCGGGGAGCTGTTTTTT.

V gene TRBV6-6 combines with J gene TRBJ2-7; maybe TRBD1 (5 bases). This CDR3 has 13 amino acids. Trimming cost V 7 bases and J 2 bases, with 12 bases left between them. Germline loops: CDR1 MNHNY, CDR2 SVGAGI (reference sequence). The CDR3 spells CASTPDRAYEQYF. The CDR3 DNA reads as TGTGCCAGCACCCCAGACAGAGCCTACGAGCAGTACTTC.

The rearrangement uses TRBV18 and TRBJ2-2; D not certain. CDR3 size: 12 residues. Germline assignment: CDR1 KGHSH and CDR2 LQKENI. Deletions cut 6 bases from V and 6 bases from J, with 8 bases between. The CDR3 loop reads CASSPPAGELFF. In nucleotides, the CDR3 is TGTGCCAGCTCCCCCCCCGCCGGGGAGCTGTTTTTT.

The chain couples TRBV19 to TRBJ1-6; D remains ambiguous. The V end lost 5 bases, the J end lost 4 bases, and 15 bases lay between the germline ends. The CDR3 covers 16 residues. CDR1 and CDR2 from the germline V gene are LNHDA and SQIVND (reference sequence). Here the CDR3 DNA reads TGTGCCAGTAGTCCCTCGTATCGCCAGTATAATTCACCCCTCCACTTT. This translates into CASSPSYRQYNSPLHF.

The chain combines TRBV7-9 with TRBJ2-1, with unresolved D. V was cut by 3 bases and J by 4 bases, with 7 bases left in between. This CDR3 comprises 13 residues. Germline V gene lookup returns CDR1 SEHNR and CDR2 FQNEAQ (reference sequence). The CDR3 sequence: CASSFGVYNEQFF. Written as DNA, the CDR3 is TGTGCCAGCAGCTTCGGAGTATACAATGAGCAGTTCTTC.

This clone appeared once. The J gene is TRBJ2-7, the V gene TRBV6-6; D unclear. Between the trimmed V and J ends, which lost 10 bases and 2 bases, there was a span of 18 bases. This CDR3 has 14 amino acids. Germline assignment: CDR1 MNHNY and CDR2 SVGAGI (reference sequence). CDR3: CATRPSGIPYEQYF. The CDR3 nucleotides read TGTGCCACCAGACCCTCAGGAATTCCCTACGAGCAGTACTTC.

CDR3 sequence: CASSASGGWSTDTQYF. CDR3 coding DNA: TGTGCCAGCAGCGCTAGCGGGGGTTGGAGCACAGATACGCAGTATTTT. The V call is TRBV9, the J call TRBJ2-3, with TRBD2 matching over 10 bases. Per the germline V gene, CDR1 is SGDLS and CDR2 is YYNGEE. J was trimmed by 0 bases and V by 3 bases; bases with no gene match: 4. This CDR3 is 16 amino acids long.

This chain links TRBV5-1 with TRBJ2-1, with unresolved D. Germline V gives CDR1 SGHRS, CDR2 YFSETQ. This CDR3 has 13 amino acids. Trimming took off 4 bases at V and 4 bases at J, with 9 bases between the two ends. In DNA, the CDR3 is TGCGCCAGCAGCCGTGACATGTACAATGAGCAGTTCTTC. Translation gives CASSRDMYNEQFF.

V is TRBV24-1 and J is TRBJ1-1, with 9 bases aligning to TRBD1. CDR1 and CDR2 (germline): KGHDR, SFDVKD. V shed 9 bases and J 5 bases; nucleotides not matched to a gene: 6. The CDR3 totals 13 residues. CDR3 sequence (DNA): TGTGCCACCGGGACAGGGAGCGGGACTGAAGCTTTCTTT. This codes for CATGTGSGTEAFF.

The chain combines TRBV5-1 with TRBJ1-1; a weak D match, TRBD1 (5 bases). Per the germline V gene, CDR1 is SGHRS and CDR2 is YFSETQ. This CDR3 is built from 13 residues. V gave up 2 bases and J gave up 4 bases, with 9 bases separating them. The CDR3 loop is CASSFAGLTEAFF. CDR3 sequence (DNA): TGCGCCAGCAGCTTTGCAGGGCTCACTGAAGCTTTCTTT.

The V call is TRBV11-2, the J call TRBJ2-1; 8 nucleotides line up with TRBD2. Germline lookup yields CDR1 SGHAT and CDR2 FQNNGV. The CDR3 loop spans 14 amino acids. The ends lost 4 bases at V and 9 bases at J; junction bases unmatched: 8. CDR3 coding DNA: TGTGCCAGCAGCTGGGGACTAGGTCCCTCTGAGCAGTTCTTC. Residues: CASSWGLGPSEQFF.

This clone turned up a few times. The rearrangement uses TRBV5-1 and TRBJ2-3, with 10 bases that match TRBD2. V gave up 1 base and J gave up 2 bases; unmatched junction bases: 1. CDR1 and CDR2 (germline): SGHRS, YFSETQ. The CDR3 is 15 residues long. The CDR3 coding sequence is TGCGCCAGCAGCTTGCTAGCGGGGGACACAGATACGCAGTATTTT. Protein: CASSLLAGDTDTQYF.

This chain links TRBV19 with TRBJ2-1, with TRBD2 identical over 7 bases. Trimming cost V 3 bases and J 10 bases; bases outside gene matches: 3. Germline V gene sequence: CDR1 LNHDA, CDR2 SQIVND (reference sequence). This CDR3 region has 12 residues. The CDR3 nucleotides read TGTGCCAGTAGTATGGGGGGGGGAGAGCAGTTCTTC. It encodes CASSMGGGEQFF.

The chain uses TRBV4-1 and TRBJ2-3; TRBD1 is a possible D gene (5 bases). Trimming left V 3 bases short and J 1 base short, with 11 bases between. The CDR3 extends over 15 amino acids. The germline V gene has CDR1 MGHRA and CDR2 YSYEKL. The chain's CDR3 is CASSQLGPGTDTQYF. DNA of the CDR3: TGCGCCAGCAGCCAGTTGGGGCCGGGCACAGATACGCAGTATTTT.

The chain is built from TRBV18 and TRBJ1-1; D possibly corresponds to TRBD1 (5 bases). Per the germline V gene, CDR1 is KGHSH and CDR2 is LQKENI. The CDR3 runs to 13 residues. V was trimmed by 3 bases and J by 2 bases, leaving 7 bases between them. DNA for the CDR3: TGTGCCAGCTCACCTCAGGGTAACACTGAAGCTTTCTTT. Translated, it gives CASSPQGNTEAFF.

This rearrangement joins TRBV12-3 or TRBV12-4 to TRBJ1-2, with 9 bases lining up with TRBD1. The V gene end was trimmed by 7 bases and the J gene end by 7 bases; junction bases not matched to a gene: 7. CDR3 length equals 13 residues. CDR3 protein: CASTRDRGSGYTF. CDR3 nucleotide sequence: TGTGCCAGCACCCGCGACAGGGGGTCTGGCTACACCTTC.

The chain links TRBV7-9 to TRBJ2-1; tentative D call: TRBD2 (6 bases). The CDR3 covers 14 residues. Trimming left V 5 bases short and J 6 bases short, with 14 bases between. The germline V gene encodes CDR1 SEHNR and CDR2 FQNEAQ (reference sequence). This CDR3 reads CASSPVGGVNEQFF. In nucleotides, the CDR3 is TGTGCCAGCAGCCCAGTGGGGGGTGTCAATGAGCAGTTCTTC.

This clone turned up a few times. The chain recombines TRBV9 with TRBJ2-3, with 9 bases matching TRBD2. The length of the CDR3 is 15 residues. Germline V gene sequence: CDR1 SGDLS, CDR2 YYNGEE. J lost 1 base, V lost 4 bases, and 4 bases had no gene match. The CDR3 DNA sequence: TGTGCCAGCAGCTTGCGGGGGGGCGGCACAGATACGCAGTATTTT. Protein sequence: CASSLRGGGTDTQYF.

J is TRBJ1-2 and V is TRBV30; TRBD1 is a possible D gene (5 bases). The CDR3 consists of 12 residues. The V end was cut by 5 bases, the J end by 8 bases, with 15 bases between. In germline, CDR1 is GTSNPN, CDR2 SVGIG (reference sequence). As DNA, the CDR3 is TGTGCCTGGGCCCAGGGCTGGAAAGGCTACACCTTC. It encodes CAWAQGWKGYTF.

This chain connects TRBV30 to TRBJ1-5; unclear D gene. This CDR3 comprises 12 residues. Per the germline V gene, CDR1 is GTSNPN and CDR2 is SVGIG (reference sequence). Trimming shortened V by 1 base and J by 4 bases, and 5 bases separated the two germline ends. The CDR3 region is CAWSGQNQPQHF. For the CDR3, the DNA is TGTGCCTGGAGTGGTCAAAATCAGCCCCAGCATTTT. Drawing the rest from reference TRBV30 and TRBJ1-5, the complete variable domain is SQTIHQWPATLVQPVGSPLSLECTVEGTSNPNLYWYRQAAGRGLQLLFYSVGIGQISSEVPQNLSASRPQDRQFILSSKKLLLSDSGFYLCAWSGQNQPQHFGDGTRLSIL.

In its sample, this clone was seen once. The V call is TRBV6-1, the J call TRBJ2-3, with TRBD2 matching 9 bases. Trimming cost V 3 bases and J 6 bases; bases outside gene matches: 16. This CDR3 is 18 amino acids long. Germline V gives CDR1 MNHNS, CDR2 SASEGT. The CDR3: CASSDLSSGGRWKDTQYF. In nucleotides, the CDR3 is TGTGCCAGCAGTGATCTCTCCAGCGGGGGGCGTTGGAAGGATACGCAGTATTTT.

CDR3 DNA: TGTGCCAGCTCACGCGTACAGGATGTGAACACTGAAGCTTTCTTT. Encoded protein: CASSRVQDVNTEAFF. This rearrangement joins TRBV18 to TRBJ1-1, with D perhaps matching TRBD1 (5 bases). The V and J ends lost 4 bases and 0 bases respectively, with 12 bases between them. Germline-derived CDR1 and CDR2 are KGHSH and LQKENI. CDR3 length equals 15 residues.

The chain combines TRBV27 with TRBJ2-7, with 7 bases lining up with TRBD1. In germline, CDR1 is MNHEY, CDR2 SMNVEV (reference sequence). The CDR3 is made up of 13 amino acids. The V and J ends lost 6 bases and 2 bases, in that order; junction bases with no gene match: 4. The CDR3 protein is CASRGTAAYEQYF. CDR3 coding DNA: TGTGCCAGCAGGGGGACAGCGGCCTACGAGCAGTACTTC.

J is TRBJ2-1 and V is TRBV18, with a possible D match to TRBD1 (5 bases). The germline CDR1 and CDR2 sequences are KGHSH and LQKENI. CDR3 length equals 15 residues. Trimming cost V 0 bases and J 3 bases, with 9 bases left between them. DNA of the CDR3: TGTGCCAGCTCACCACCTCAGGGAATCTACAATGAGCAGTTCTTC. It encodes CASSPPQGIYNEQFF.